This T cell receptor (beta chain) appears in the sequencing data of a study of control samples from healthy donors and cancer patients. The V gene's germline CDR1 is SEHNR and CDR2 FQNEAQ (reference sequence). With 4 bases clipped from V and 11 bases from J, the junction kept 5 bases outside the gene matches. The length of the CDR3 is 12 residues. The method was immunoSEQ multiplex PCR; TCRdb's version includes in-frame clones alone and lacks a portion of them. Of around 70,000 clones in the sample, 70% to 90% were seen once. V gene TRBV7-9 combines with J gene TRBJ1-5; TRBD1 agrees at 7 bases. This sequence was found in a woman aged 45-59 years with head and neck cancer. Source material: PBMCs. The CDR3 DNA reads TGTGCCAGCAGCTCAGCCCAGGGGGCCCAGCATTTT. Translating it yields CASSSAQGAQHF.